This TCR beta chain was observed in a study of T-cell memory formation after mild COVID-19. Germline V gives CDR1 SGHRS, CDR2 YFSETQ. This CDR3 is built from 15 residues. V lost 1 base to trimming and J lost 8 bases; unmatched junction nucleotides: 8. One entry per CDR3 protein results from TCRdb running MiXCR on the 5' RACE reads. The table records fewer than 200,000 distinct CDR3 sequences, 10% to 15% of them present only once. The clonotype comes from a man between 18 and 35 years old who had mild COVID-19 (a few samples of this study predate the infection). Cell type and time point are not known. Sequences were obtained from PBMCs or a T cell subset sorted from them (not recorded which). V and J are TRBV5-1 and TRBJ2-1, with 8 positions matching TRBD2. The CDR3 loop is CASSLSSSGYHEQFF. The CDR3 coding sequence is TGCGCCAGCAGCTTGTCGTCTAGCGGGTACCATGAGCAGTTCTTC. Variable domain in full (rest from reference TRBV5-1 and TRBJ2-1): KAGVTQTPRYLIKTRGQQVTLSCSPISGHRSVSWYQQTPGQGLQFLFEYFSETQRNKGNFPGRFSGRQFSNSRSEMNVSTLELGDSALYLCASSLSSSGYHEQFFGPGTRLTVL.